Listed here are 16 T cell receptor beta chains from one sample, sequenced in a study of CD8+ T cells in alopecia areata. As for treatment: oral pan-JAK inhibitor, 5-10 mg twice daily. Following RNA extraction, reverse transcription yielded cDNA that acted as the sequencing template. Sequenced by immunoSEQ multiplex PCR; TCRdb stores in-frame clones only, minus some. Of approximately 170,000 clones listed, 60% to 70% were seen once; the top ten hold approximately 0.69%. Sequences were derived from CD4+ T cells sorted from blood, sampled at week 4, from a patient treated with tofacitinib. The receptors shown here come from a human donor with alopecia areata.

The chain recombines TRBV7-2 with TRBJ2-3; unclear D gene. This CDR3 region has 13 residues. The germline V and J ends were trimmed by 3 bases and 4 bases, with 8 bases remaining between them. CDR1 is SGHTA, CDR2 FQGNSA, per germline. The CDR3 loop reads CASSFGIPDTQYF. CDR3 coding DNA: TGTGCCAGCAGCTTCGGAATACCAGATACGCAGTATTTT.

V usage is TRBV5-1 and J usage is TRBJ2-1, with 8 bases fitting TRBD2. Germline V gene lookup returns CDR1 SGHRS and CDR2 YFSETQ. The CDR3 totals 15 residues. The V segment lost 0 bases and the J segment 7 bases; nucleotides outside the gene matches: 6. The DNA of the CDR3 is TGCGCCAGCAGCTTGGTGCGGCGGGGGGAGAATGAGCAGTTCTTC. Translation gives CASSLVRRGENEQFF.

The chain uses TRBV30 and TRBJ1-1; D gene unclear. Germline assignment: CDR1 GTSNPN and CDR2 SVGIG (reference sequence). The CDR3 has 12 residues. Trimming shortened V by 1 base and J by 7 bases, and 10 bases separated the two germline ends. CDR3 nucleotide sequence: TGTGCCTGGAGTGAAGGTGGCCTTGAAGCTTTCTTT. The encoded protein is CAWSEGGLEAFF.

This chain connects TRBV5-1 to TRBJ2-1; 7 nucleotides align to TRBD2. The CDR3 sequence is 15 residues long. Looked up from germline, CDR1 is SGHRS and CDR2 is YFSETQ. The V and J ends lost 3 bases and 8 bases, in that order; junction bases with no gene match: 11. The CDR3 bases are TGCGCCAGCAGCTCTAGCGGCCCCCTCGGGGATGAGCAGTTCTTC. Its translation: CASSSSGPLGDEQFF.

V usage is TRBV29-1 and J usage is TRBJ2-5; D unclear. The germline gives CDR1 SQVTM, CDR2 ANQGSEA. V shed 7 bases and J shed 1 base, with 10 bases lying between them. This CDR3 has 12 residues. This chain's CDR3 is CSGSGSQETQYF. The CDR3 DNA reads TGCAGCGGATCCGGGTCCCAAGAGACCCAGTACTTC.

The chain links TRBV30 to TRBJ1-1; D possibly corresponds to TRBD1 (5 bases). Germline CDR1 GTSNPN, CDR2 SVGIG (reference sequence). The CDR3 is 14 amino acids. The V and J ends lost 1 base and 1 base respectively, with 10 bases between them. CDR3 region: CAWSGGLENTEAFF. As DNA, the CDR3 is TGTGCCTGGAGTGGGGGCCTTGAGAACACTGAAGCTTTCTTT.

The chain carries TRBV29-1 and TRBJ2-7; no clear D gene. The CDR3 loop spans 15 amino acids. The V gene lost 0 bases and the J gene lost 1 base, with 13 bases spanning the gap. Germline CDR1 SQVTM, CDR2 ANQGSEA. CDR3 protein: CSVEEGRVWSYEQYF. CDR3 nucleotides: TGCAGCGTTGAAGAAGGTAGGGTTTGGTCCTACGAGCAGTACTTC.

The chain recombines TRBV5-1 with TRBJ2-7, with 11 nucleotides matching TRBD2. The V gene's germline CDR1 is SGHRS and CDR2 YFSETQ. The CDR3 is made up of 14 amino acids. Germline trimming cut 3 bases from V and 3 bases from J; bases unmatched to any gene: 2. CDR3 coding DNA: TGCGCCAGCAGCTATGGGACTAGCGGCTACGAGCAGTACTTC. Translated: CASSYGTSGYEQYF.

The genes are TRBV30 and TRBJ2-7; 7 positions agree with TRBD1. V gave up 5 bases and J gave up 3 bases; unmatched junction bases: 7. The CDR3 sequence is 13 residues long. CDR1 is GTSNPN and CDR2 is SVGIG in the germline V gene (reference sequence). CDR3 DNA: TGTGCCTGGGGACCGGGACAGTTCTACGAGCAGTACTTC. Translating it yields CAWGPGQFYEQYF.

This clone was observed a handful of times. The V and J genes are TRBV29-1 and TRBJ1-2; no clear D. V was shortened by 4 bases and J by 4 bases, with 10 bases between the two germline ends. CDR3 length: 12 amino acids. Germline V gene sequence: CDR1 SQVTM, CDR2 ANQGSEA. Here the CDR3 DNA reads TGCAGCGTTGTTTCAACGGGCTATGGCTACACCTTC. Its protein product is CSVVSTGYGYTF.

The rearrangement uses TRBV30 and TRBJ2-2; perhaps TRBD1 as D (5 bases). Deletions cut 4 bases from V and 1 base from J, with 16 bases between. The germline V gene encodes CDR1 GTSNPN and CDR2 SVGIG (reference sequence). The length of the CDR3 is 16 residues. Here the CDR3 DNA reads TGTGCCTGGATCTCGCCGGAAAGGGGGAACACCGGGGAGCTGTTTTTT. It translates to CAWISPERGNTGELFF. The entire variable domain, with the rest obtained from reference TRBV30 and TRBJ2-2, is as follows: SQTIHQWPATLVQPVGSPLSLECTVEGTSNPNLYWYRQAAGRGLQLLFYSVGIGQISSEVPQNLSASRPQDRQFILSSKKLLLSDSGFYLCAWISPERGNTGELFFGEGSRLTVL.

The rearrangement links TRBV7-9 to TRBJ2-5; no reliable D call. Germline-derived CDR1 and CDR2 are SEHNR and FQNEAQ (reference sequence). The CDR3 runs 13 residues. Trimming took off 5 bases at V and 2 bases at J, with 9 bases between the two ends. The CDR3 DNA follows: TGTGCCAGCAGCCGTGACAATCAAGAGACCCAGTACTTC. Translation: CASSRDNQETQYF.

The chain is built from TRBV27 and TRBJ1-1; maybe TRBD1 (6 bases). The ends were cut back, 1 base at V and 0 bases at J, with 12 bases in the middle. Germline CDR1 is MNHEY and CDR2 is SMNVEV (reference sequence). The CDR3 is 16 residues long. The CDR3 loop is CASSLWRGHLNTEAFF. The DNA for the CDR3 is TGTGCCAGCAGTTTATGGCGGGGACATTTGAACACTGAAGCTTTCTTT.

V gene TRBV4-2 combines with J gene TRBJ2-3; D gene unclear. This CDR3 is 15 amino acids long. Germline V lookup: CDR1 LGHNA, CDR2 YNFKEQ. V gave up 1 base and J gave up 0 bases, with 8 bases separating them. Written as DNA, the CDR3 is TGTGCCAGCAGCCAAGTGGGTGGGAGCACAGATACGCAGTATTTT. It codes for CASSQVGGSTDTQYF.

The chain combines TRBV7-8 with TRBJ1-1; no firm D call. The CDR3 has 13 residues. Per germline, CDR1 SGHVS and CDR2 FQNEAQ. V was clipped by 2 bases and J by 12 bases, with 16 bases between them. The CDR3 spells CASSLSPLGRSFF. In DNA form, the CDR3 reads TGTGCCAGCAGCTTATCGCCCCTTGGTAGGTCTTTCTTT. Full variable domain (remainder filled in from reference TRBV7-8 and TRBJ1-1): GAGVSQSPRYKVAKRGQDVALRCDPISGHVSLFWYQQALGQGPEFLTYFQNEAQLDKSGLPSDRFFAERPEGSVSTLKIQRTQQEDSAVYLCASSLSPLGRSFFGQGTRLTVV.

The chain couples TRBV7-9 to TRBJ2-4, with TRBD2 matching 11 bases. J was trimmed by 7 bases and V by 2 bases; bases with no gene match: 7. The CDR3 sequence is 16 residues long. The germline CDR1 and CDR2 sequences are SEHNR and FQNEAQ (reference sequence). The chain's CDR3 is CASSLILTSGTNIQYF. Here the CDR3 DNA reads TGTGCCAGCAGCTTAATCTTGACTAGCGGGACGAACATTCAGTACTTC.